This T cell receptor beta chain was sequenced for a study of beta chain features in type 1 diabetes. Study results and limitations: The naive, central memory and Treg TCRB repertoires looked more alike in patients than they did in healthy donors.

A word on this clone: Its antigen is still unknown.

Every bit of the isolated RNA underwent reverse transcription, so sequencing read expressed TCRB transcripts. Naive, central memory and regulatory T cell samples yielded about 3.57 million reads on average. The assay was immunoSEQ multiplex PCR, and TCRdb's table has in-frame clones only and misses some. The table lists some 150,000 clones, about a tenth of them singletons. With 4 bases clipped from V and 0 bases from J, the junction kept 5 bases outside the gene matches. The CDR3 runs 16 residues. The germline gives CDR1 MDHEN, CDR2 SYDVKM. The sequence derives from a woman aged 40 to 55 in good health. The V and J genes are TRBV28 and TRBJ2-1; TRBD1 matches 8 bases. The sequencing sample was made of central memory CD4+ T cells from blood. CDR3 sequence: CASSSQGASSYNEQFF. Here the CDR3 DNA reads TGTGCCAGCAGTTCTCAGGGGGCGAGCTCCTACAATGAGCAGTTCTTC.